These T cell receptor beta chains were read from a single sample in a study of T cells in Graves' hyperthyroidism and ophthalmopathy. TCRdb reanalysed the multiplex PCR reads using MiXCR and keeps one entry per CDR3 protein. The profile shows 500,000 to 650,000 distinct CDR3 sequences, 20% of them singletons. What was sequenced was blood. The source is a man in his forties or fifties with Graves' ophthalmopathy. Each CDR3 is given with its conserved first and last residue. The D gene is left open where the match is weak. Rows give clone size only sometimes, using once, few, many, or a class for an expanded clone.

many,TRBV30,.,TRBJ1-2,TGTGCCTGGAGTGTACTTCAGGACAGTTCTAACTATGGCTACACCTTC,CAWSVLQDSSNYGYTF
.,TRBV19,.,TRBJ2-2,TGTGCCAGTAGTATAGTGCGGGGCCACGGGGAGCTGTTTTTT,CASSIVRGHGELFF
few,TRBV27,TRBD1,TRBJ1-2,TGTGCCAGCCGCAGACAGGGTGGGGAGAACTATGGCTACACCTTC,CASRRQGGENYGYTF
.,TRBV9,TRBD2,TRBJ2-3,TGTGCCAGCAGCGGAACTAGCGGGAGTAGGGCTAGCACAGATACGCAGTATTTT,CASSGTSGSRASTDTQYF
many,TRBV24-1,TRBD2,TRBJ2-3,TGTGCCACCAGTGACCCTCGGACTAGCGGGTCAGATACGCAGTATTTT,CATSDPRTSGSDTQYF
many,TRBV19,.,TRBJ2-1,TGTGCCAGTAGTATAGTCTCGGGGAACAATGAGCAGTTCTTC,CASSIVSGNNEQFF
few,TRBV4-2,.,TRBJ2-1,TGTGCCAGCAGCCTAATAGATCGGGATGTCACTGAGCAGTTCTTC,CASSLIDRDVTEQFF
many,TRBV7-2,TRBD1,TRBJ2-1,TGTGCCAGCAGCTTAGCGGGACAGGGGGCTTACAATGAGCAGTTCTTC,CASSLAGQGAYNEQFF
once,TRBV4-1,TRBD1,TRBJ2-2,TGCGCCAGCAGCCAAGGGGGGACAGGCGCCACCGGGGAGCTGTTTTTT,CASSQGGTGATGELFF
many,TRBV11-2,.,TRBJ1-2,TGTGCCAGCAGCTTAAGGGCCGTCGGGATGCCAGGAGGCTACACCTTC,CASSLRAVGMPGGYTF
.,TRBV10-3,.,TRBJ1-2,TGTGCCATCAGTGACCTCACAGCCTCGCCCTATGGCTACACCTTC,CAISDLTASPYGYTF
.,TRBV30,.,TRBJ1-5,TGTGCCTGGAGCCGACGAAAAGTTCAGCCCCAGCATTTT,CAWSRRKVQPQHF
many,TRBV28,.,TRBJ2-1,TGTGCCAGCAGAATAAGGGGGTACAATGAGCAGTTCTTC,CASRIRGYNEQFF
few,TRBV19,TRBD2,TRBJ2-7,TGTGCCAGTAGTATTATTTCGGGAGGGGCCTACGAGCAGTACTTC,CASSIISGGAYEQYF
.,TRBV2,.,TRBJ1-5,TGTGCCAGCAGTGAACAGGTTTTTCAGCCCCAGCATTTT,CASSEQVFQPQHF
few,TRBV15,.,TRBJ2-1,TGTGCCACCAGCGAAGGGAGGAGACAGGGGAGGGGTGAGCAGTTCTTC,CATSEGRRQGRGEQFF
many,TRBV11-2,TRBD1,TRBJ1-1,TGTGCCAGCAGCCTGTTTAGGGGGCTACTGAACACTGAAGCTTTCTTT,CASSLFRGLLNTEAFF
few,TRBV6-2/TRBV6-3,TRBD1,TRBJ1-2,TGTGCCAGCAGCAAACAGGGGGGGACAGGGGGCGTTGGCTACACCTTC,CASSKQGGTGGVGYTF
few,TRBV6-1,.,TRBJ2-4,TGTGCCAGCTGGACCGGACAATTAGGGGGAAACATTCAGTACTTC,CASWTGQLGGNIQYF
.,TRBV14,.,TRBJ2-7,TGTGCCAGCAGCCGGGACTTGCTCTACGAGCAGTACTTC,CASSRDLLYEQYF
once,TRBV7-2,.,TRBJ2-7,TGTGCCAGCAGCTTATTCGGGACCGATAACACCTACGAGCAGTACTTC,CASSLFGTDNTYEQYF
many,TRBV3-1,.,TRBJ1-1,TGTGCCAGCAGCCAAACGGAGAACACTGAAGCTTTCTTT,CASSQTENTEAFF
few,TRBV2,TRBD1,TRBJ1-2,TGTGCCAGGCTACAGGGGACCTACTCCTCTAACTATGGCTACACCTTC,CARLQGTYSSNYGYTF
many,TRBV11-3,TRBD1,TRBJ2-7,TGTGCCAGCAGCTCCGGGGACAGGGACGCCGAGCAGTACTTC,CASSSGDRDAEQYF
few,TRBV18,.,TRBJ1-2,TGTGCCAGCTCACCCGGAGCCGGTGGGAACTATGGCTACACCTTC,CASSPGAGGNYGYTF
many,TRBV2,TRBD2,TRBJ2-7,TGTGCCATAAAACTAGCGGGAGGCTTCTACGAGCAGTACTTC,CAIKLAGGFYEQYF
few,TRBV20-1,TRBD1,TRBJ2-5,TGCAGTGCAAGATCCCGGACAGGGGTAGAGACCCAGTACTTC,CSARSRTGVETQYF
.,TRBV6-4,.,TRBJ2-7,TGTGTCTCCCAAAGGGCAGTGGTCCACGAGCAGTACTTC,CVSQRAVVHEQYF
.,TRBV20-1,.,TRBJ2-3,TGCAGTGCTAGGGGGCCGGGCACAGATACGCAGTATTTT,CSARGPGTDTQYF
.,TRBV6-1,.,TRBJ1-5,TGTGCCACTCAGGAATCCCAAAATCAGCCCCAGCATTTT,CATQESQNQPQHF
many,TRBV7-9,.,TRBJ2-1,TGTGCCAGCAGCTTAGCTGGGACCCCGCCAAATGAGCAGTTCTTC,CASSLAGTPPNEQFF
few,TRBV20-1,TRBD2,TRBJ2-1,TGCAGTGCTAGACGACTAGCGGGAGGTCTTCCTTCCTACAATGAGCAGTTCTTC,CSARRLAGGLPSYNEQFF
few,TRBV9,.,TRBJ2-7,TGTGCCAGCAGCGTAGACGGAAACGAGCAGTACTTC,CASSVDGNEQYF
many,TRBV28,TRBD2,TRBJ2-7,TGTGCCAGCAGACTCGCTACCCGACTAGCCCCAAACTACGAGCAGTACTTC,CASRLATRLAPNYEQYF
many,TRBV7-2,TRBD2,TRBJ2-4,TGTGCCAGCAGCTCACCCTCGGGGGGAGGCGTAGCCAAAAACATTCAGTACTTC,CASSSPSGGGVAKNIQYF
many,TRBV5-1,.,TRBJ2-1,TGCGCCAGCAGCTTGGGTGCAGCGAAGGGACTCAATGAGCAGTTCTTC,CASSLGAAKGLNEQFF
.,TRBV5-8,.,TRBJ2-5,TGTGCCAGCAGCTTGGTGGTGGCAGGGCCCGAGACCCAGTACTTC,CASSLVVAGPETQYF
.,TRBV24-1,.,TRBJ1-2,TGTGCCACCAGTGATTTGGGCGGCTACACCTTC,CATSDLGGYTF
.,TRBV5-1,.,TRBJ2-7,TGCGCCAGCAGGGGGACGGAGATGTCCTACGAGCAGTACTTC,CASRGTEMSYEQYF
few,TRBV5-1,.,TRBJ1-1,TGCGCCAGCAGGGGCAGGGATTACACTGAAGCTTTCTTT,CASRGRDYTEAFF
few,TRBV6-5,TRBD1,TRBJ1-6,TGTGCCAGCAGTCTGGACAGGGGGTCCGTTCGTTCACCCCTCCACTTT,CASSLDRGSVRSPLHF
few,TRBV20-1,.,TRBJ2-7,TGCAGTGCCGGAGGCTTCTCCTACGAGCAGTACTTC,CSAGGFSYEQYF
few,TRBV9,.,TRBJ2-5,TGTGCCAGCAGCGTAGTAGGAGGAGAAGAGACCCAGTACTTC,CASSVVGGEETQYF
.,TRBV7-9,TRBD1,TRBJ2-3,TGTGCCAGCAGCCGCGGGACAGGGTTAGGGGGAGATACGCAGTATTTT,CASSRGTGLGGDTQYF
many,TRBV6-6,.,TRBJ1-5,TGTGCCAGCAGTTACCCCGCCTCCAAATCAGGGGGCAATCAGCCCCAGCATTTT,CASSYPASKSGGNQPQHF
.,TRBV4-1,.,TRBJ2-5,TGCGCCAGCAGCCAAGATGGGGCGGGAAGAGAGACCCAGTACTTC,CASSQDGAGRETQYF
many,TRBV28,.,TRBJ1-5,TGTGCCAGCAGTTTGCCCCCCGATCAGCCCCAGCATTTT,CASSLPPDQPQHF
many,TRBV7-2,TRBD2,TRBJ2-2,TGTGCCAGCAGCCGGACTAGCGTTGGCGGGGAGCTGTTTTTT,CASSRTSVGGELFF
few,TRBV12-3/TRBV12-4,.,TRBJ1-4,TGTGCCAGCAGTCAACAGGGATGGAATGAAAAACTGTTTTTT,CASSQQGWNEKLFF
.,TRBV6-1,.,TRBJ2-7,TGTGCCAGCAGTGAAAGGGCAGCGAGGGAGCAGTACTTC,CASSERAAREQYF
.,TRBV19,TRBD2,TRBJ2-7,TGTGCCAGTAGTCCTAGCGGGGCGGTCCACGAGCAGTACTTC,CASSPSGAVHEQYF